The 5 T cell receptor beta chains in this list originate from one sample, sequenced in a study of OX40 agonist ivuxolimab in advanced cancers. Libraries were prepared by immunoSEQ multiplex PCR; TCRdb keeps only in-frame clonotypes and omits some of them. The table records about 79,000 clones, roughly 80% of them present only once. The sample in question was CD4+ or CD8+ T cells sorted from blood, obtained in a trial of the OX40 agonist ivuxolimab. The receptors here all came from an adult with an advanced solid tumor such as melanoma, head and neck, liver or kidney cancer.

The chain uses TRBV30 and TRBJ1-1; D call uncertain. V shed 0 bases and J shed 4 bases, with 6 bases lying between them. There are 12 residues in the CDR3. CDR1 is GTSNPN and CDR2 is SVGIG in the germline V gene (reference sequence). The CDR3 DNA follows: TGTGCCTGGAGTGTACCGGGCACTGAAGCTTTCTTT. Protein: CAWSVPGTEAFF. The variable domain in full, with the rest retrieved from reference TRBV30 and TRBJ1-1, is SQTIHQWPATLVQPVGSPLSLECTVEGTSNPNLYWYRQAAGRGLQLLFYSVGIGQISSEVPQNLSASRPQDRQFILSSKKLLLSDSGFYLCAWSVPGTEAFFGQGTRLTVV.

This rearrangement joins TRBV19 to TRBJ2-5; 10 nucleotides match TRBD1. This CDR3 comprises 15 residues. Germline lookup yields CDR1 LNHDA and CDR2 SQIVND (reference sequence). Trimming took 3 bases from V and 8 from J; bases not matched to a gene: 9. The CDR3 loop is CASSIGTGASLTQYF. CDR3 DNA sequence: TGTGCCAGTAGTATTGGGACAGGGGCGTCGCTAACCCAGTACTTC.

This clone was counted a few times. The chain combines TRBV2 with TRBJ2-1; TRBD1 matches at 9 bases. Germline-derived CDR1 and CDR2 are SNHLY and FYNNEI. There are 14 residues in the CDR3. V was pared by 6 bases and J by 5 bases, with 5 bases of the junction left unmatched. CDR3 sequence reads: CASRAGTGNNEQFF. The CDR3 DNA is TGTGCCAGCAGAGCCGGGACAGGGAACAATGAGCAGTTCTTC.

The rearrangement uses TRBV27 and TRBJ2-5; D assignment may be TRBD1 or TRBD2 (5 bases each). The CDR3 spans 15 residues. Between the trimmed V and J ends, which lost 0 bases and 2 bases, there was a span of 10 bases. Germline-derived CDR1 and CDR2 are MNHEY and SMNVEV (reference sequence). The CDR3 DNA sequence: TGTGCCAGCAGTTTATCACGGGGACCGCAAGAGACCCAGTACTTC. This codes for CASSLSRGPQETQYF.

J is TRBJ2-3 and V is TRBV2; TRBD2 agrees at 12 bases. The CDR3 consists of 18 residues. Germline V gene data show CDR1 as SNHLY and CDR2 as FYNNEI. J was trimmed by 1 base and V by 1 base; bases with no gene match: 6. The CDR3 spells CASSEGLAGDWGTDTQYF. The CDR3 bases are TGTGCCAGCAGTGAAGGACTAGCGGGAGACTGGGGCACAGATACGCAGTATTTT.